Below, 3 T cell receptor beta chains from the same sample are listed, as sequenced in a study of Ad26.COV2.S vaccination and SARS-CoV-2 variants (dated by TCRdb to about 2021). Library preparation was by the immunoSEQ multiplex PCR assay. The immuneACCESS repertoire file appears here via TCRdb, limited to in-frame rearrangements. These files lack a portion of the clones; in checked studies, under half of the deficit traces to unresolved V genes, and the cause of the others is not known. The sample table contains more than 300,000 clones; only one count was recorded for around four fifths of them. The biggest ten clones account for approximately 2.1% of the sample. This specimen's treatment or condition label, per the study, means: about 20 received Ad26.COV2.S at low or high dose, single or two shots; 5 received placebo; per-sample allocation not given. Repertoires of vaccine and placebo recipients were sequenced from samples collected on day 63 after the first injection.

This material consisted of peripheral blood, taken in a trial of Ad26.COV2.S vaccine versus placebo. The receptors were gathered from a person aged 18-60 years who received the Ad26.COV2.S COVID-19 vaccine or a placebo.

This chain connects TRBV9 to TRBJ2-2; 12 bases align to TRBD2. From germline, CDR1 is SGDLS and CDR2 YYNGEE. The CDR3 sequence is 14 residues long. V gave up 6 bases and J gave up 8 bases; unmatched junction bases: 5. CDR3 amino acids: CASTLAGGPGELFF. In DNA form, the CDR3 reads TGTGCCAGCACCCTAGCGGGGGGGCCGGGGGAGCTGTTTTTT.

V is TRBV28 and J is TRBJ2-7; perhaps TRBD1 as D (5 bases). V was shortened by 3 bases and J by 0 bases, with 15 bases between the two germline ends. CDR3 size: 16 residues. Germline V gene sequence: CDR1 MDHEN, CDR2 SYDVKM. CDR3 protein: CASSFLGAFSSYEQYF. For the CDR3, the DNA is TGTGCCAGCAGTTTTTTAGGGGCGTTCAGCTCCTACGAGCAGTACTTC.

In this sample, this clone turned up many times. The rearrangement joins TRBV11-3 to TRBJ2-2; 8 bases are a match to TRBD1. Germline-derived CDR1 and CDR2 are SGHNT and YENEEA. The CDR3 contains 15 residues. The trim removed 5 bases at V and 5 bases at J, leaving 7 bases unmatched. DNA for the CDR3: TGTGCCAGCAGCCCCGGACAGGGCGATACCGGGGAGCTGTTTTTT. It codes for CASSPGQGDTGELFF.